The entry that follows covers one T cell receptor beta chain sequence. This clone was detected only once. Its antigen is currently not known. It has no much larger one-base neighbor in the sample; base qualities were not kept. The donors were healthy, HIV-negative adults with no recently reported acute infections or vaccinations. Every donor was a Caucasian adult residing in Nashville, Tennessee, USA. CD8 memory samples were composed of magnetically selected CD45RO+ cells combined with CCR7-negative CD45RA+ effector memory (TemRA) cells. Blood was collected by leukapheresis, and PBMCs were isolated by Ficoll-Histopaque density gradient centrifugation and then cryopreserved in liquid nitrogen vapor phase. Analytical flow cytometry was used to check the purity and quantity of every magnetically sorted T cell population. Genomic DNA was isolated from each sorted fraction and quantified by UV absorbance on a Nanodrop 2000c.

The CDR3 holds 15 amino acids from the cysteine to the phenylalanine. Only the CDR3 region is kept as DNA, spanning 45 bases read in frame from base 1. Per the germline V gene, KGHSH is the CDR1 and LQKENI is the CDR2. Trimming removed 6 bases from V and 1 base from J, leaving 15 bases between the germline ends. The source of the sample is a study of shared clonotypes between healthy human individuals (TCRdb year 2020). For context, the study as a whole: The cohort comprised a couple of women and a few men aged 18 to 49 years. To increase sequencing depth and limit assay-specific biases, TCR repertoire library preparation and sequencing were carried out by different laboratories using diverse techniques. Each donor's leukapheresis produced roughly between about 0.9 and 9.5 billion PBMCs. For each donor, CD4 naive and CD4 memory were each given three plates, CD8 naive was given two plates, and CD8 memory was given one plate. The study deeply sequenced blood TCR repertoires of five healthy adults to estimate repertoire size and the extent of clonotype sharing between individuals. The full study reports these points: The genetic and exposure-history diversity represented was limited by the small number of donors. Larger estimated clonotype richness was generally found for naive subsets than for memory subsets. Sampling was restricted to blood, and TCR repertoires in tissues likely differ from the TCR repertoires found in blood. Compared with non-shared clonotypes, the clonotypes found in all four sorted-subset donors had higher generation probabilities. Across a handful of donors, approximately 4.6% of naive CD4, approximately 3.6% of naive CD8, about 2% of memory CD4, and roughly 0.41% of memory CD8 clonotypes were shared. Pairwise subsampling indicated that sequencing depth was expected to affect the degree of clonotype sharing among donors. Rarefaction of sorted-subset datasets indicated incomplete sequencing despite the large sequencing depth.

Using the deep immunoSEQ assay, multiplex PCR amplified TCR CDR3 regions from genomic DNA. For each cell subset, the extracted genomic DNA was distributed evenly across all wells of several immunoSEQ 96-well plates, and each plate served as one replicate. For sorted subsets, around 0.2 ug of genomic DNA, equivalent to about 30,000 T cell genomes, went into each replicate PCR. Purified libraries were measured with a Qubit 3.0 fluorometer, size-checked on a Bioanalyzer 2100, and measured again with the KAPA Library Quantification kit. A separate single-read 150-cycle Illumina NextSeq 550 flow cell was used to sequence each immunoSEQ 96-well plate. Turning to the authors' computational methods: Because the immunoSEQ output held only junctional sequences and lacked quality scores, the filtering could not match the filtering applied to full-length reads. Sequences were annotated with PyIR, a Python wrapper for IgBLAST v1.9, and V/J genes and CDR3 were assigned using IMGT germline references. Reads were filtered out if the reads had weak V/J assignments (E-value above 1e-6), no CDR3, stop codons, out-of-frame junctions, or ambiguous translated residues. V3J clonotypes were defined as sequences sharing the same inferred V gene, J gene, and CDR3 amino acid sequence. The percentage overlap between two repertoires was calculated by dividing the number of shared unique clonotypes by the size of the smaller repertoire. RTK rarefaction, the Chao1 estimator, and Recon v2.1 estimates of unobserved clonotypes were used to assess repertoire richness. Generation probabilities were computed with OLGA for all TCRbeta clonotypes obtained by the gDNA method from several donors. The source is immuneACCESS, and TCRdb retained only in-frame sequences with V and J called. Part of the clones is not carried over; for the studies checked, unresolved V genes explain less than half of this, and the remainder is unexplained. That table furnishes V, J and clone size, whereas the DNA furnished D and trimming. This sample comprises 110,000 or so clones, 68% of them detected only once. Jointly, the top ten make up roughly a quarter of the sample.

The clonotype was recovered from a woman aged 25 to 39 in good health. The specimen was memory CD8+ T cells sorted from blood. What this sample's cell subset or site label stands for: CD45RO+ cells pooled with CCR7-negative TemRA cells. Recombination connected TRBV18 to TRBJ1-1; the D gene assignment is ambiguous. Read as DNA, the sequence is TGTGCCAGCTCCCCCGGACGGGTGGGGAACACTGAAGCTTTCTTT. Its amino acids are CASSPGRVGNTEAFF.